This T cell receptor (beta chain) was identified during a study of shared clonotypes between healthy human individuals. Study details: Each donor contributed plates that comprised three CD4 naive, three CD4 memory, two CD8 naive and one CD8 memory.

Positive CCR7 selection of CD45RO-negative cells yielded the naive CD8 cells, and terminally differentiated effector memory CD45RA+ cells were excluded. V gave up 5 bases and J gave up 3 bases; unmatched junction bases: 7. CDR3 length: 14 residues. From germline, CDR1 is SGHTA and CDR2 FQGNSA. Several immunoSEQ plates held equal portions of the genomic DNA taken from each subset. Clones were sequenced by immunoSEQ multiplex PCR, and TCRdb holds only the in-frame ones, with some missing. The sample consists of around 1.9 million clones, under 95% of them appearing once. The sample taken for sequencing was naive CD8+ T cells from PBMCs. The sequence was collected from a man aged 18 to 30 in good health. Some clones in this sample may be carry-over from other donors' samples. The chain carries TRBV7-2 and TRBJ2-7, with 7 nucleotides matching TRBD2. The CDR3 sequence is CASSENPSGYEQYF. CDR3 nucleotide sequence: TGTGCCAGCAGCGAAAATCCTAGCGGCTACGAGCAGTACTTC. The whole variable domain, remainder taken from reference TRBV7-2 and TRBJ2-7, is GAGVSQSPSNKVTEKGKDVELRCDPISGHTALYWYRQSLGQGLEFLIYFQGNSAPDKSGLPSDRFSAERTGGSVSTLTIQRTQQEDSAVYLCASSENPSGYEQYFGPGTRLTVT.